Below, 5 T cell receptor beta chains from the same sample are listed, as sequenced in a study of shared clonotypes between healthy human individuals. Assay: immunoSEQ multiplex PCR; the TCRdb copy retains only in-frame clones and omits some. The sample records some 2,100,000 clones, nearly 97% being singletons. The sequenced sample consisted of naive CD4+ T cells sorted from blood. Subset reported: CD45RA+ positively selected. These receptors came from a man aged 18 to 30 in good health.

This rearrangement joins TRBV7-2 to TRBJ2-1; TRBD2 aligns across 15 bases. CDR3 length: 17 amino acids. J gave up 6 bases and V 5 bases, and 8 bases lay outside the gene matches. Germline V gives CDR1 SGHTA, CDR2 FQGNSA. In nucleotides, the CDR3 is TGTGCCAGCAGCGGAGGACTAGCGGGGGGGAAATTCAATGAGCAGTTCTTC. This translates into CASSGGLAGGKFNEQFF.

The V and J genes are TRBV7-2 and TRBJ2-3, with D possibly matching TRBD1 (6 bases). Looked up from germline, CDR1 is SGHTA and CDR2 is FQGNSA. The length of the CDR3 is 15 residues. Trimming cost V 5 bases and J 5 bases, with 17 bases left between them. The CDR3 loop reads CASSPLTGYRDTQYF. DNA for the CDR3: TGTGCCAGCAGCCCCCTTACAGGGTATCGAGATACGCAGTATTTT.

The V gene is TRBV28, the J gene TRBJ2-7; D not resolved. Germline V gene data show CDR1 as MDHEN and CDR2 as SYDVKM. The CDR3 sequence is 14 residues long. V shed 7 bases and J shed 6 bases, with 19 bases lying between them. The CDR3 bases are TGTGCCAGCACTCAGAACCCCGGATATGGCGAGCAGTACTTC. Translated, it gives CASTQNPGYGEQYF. Full variable domain (missing parts from reference TRBV28 and TRBJ2-7): DVKVTQSSRYLVKRTGEKVFLECVQDMDHENMFWYRQDPGLGLRLIYFSYDVKMKEKGDIPEGYSVSREKKERFSLILESASTNQTSMYLCASTQNPGYGEQYFGPGTRLTVT.

V is TRBV6-5 and J is TRBJ2-3; possible D gene TRBD2, 7 bases. This CDR3 region has 13 residues. Trimming left V 11 bases short and J 4 bases short, with 16 bases between. The V gene's germline CDR1 is MNHEY and CDR2 SVGAGI. In nucleotides, the CDR3 is TGTGCCGCATCTAAGGGGGGGGCAGATACGCAGTATTTT. Translation: CAASKGGADTQYF.

The chain joins TRBV5-1 to TRBJ2-2; D remains unclear. Germline V gene sequence: CDR1 SGHRS, CDR2 YFSETQ. Trimming removed 1 base from V and 6 bases from J, with 19 bases in between. CDR3 length: 17 residues. CDR3 sequence (DNA): TGCGCCAGCAGCTTGCTCCCCCCCGGGCTTTCATCCGGGGAGCTGTTTTTT. Protein sequence: CASSLLPPGLSSGELFF.